This T cell receptor (beta chain) was captured in a study of Tregs in tolerant kidney transplant recipients. Study outcomes and limitations: Validation in larger populations is needed because few patients were studied.

Germline V gene data show CDR1 as SGDLS and CDR2 as YYNGEE. The V and J ends lost 3 bases and 9 bases respectively, with 13 bases between them. CDR3 length equals 13 residues. Only in-frame clones appear in the TCRdb table, and some are missing; sequencing was by immunoSEQ multiplex PCR. Here the sample spans 40,000 to 50,000 clones, about 89% being singletons. As for this clone: What it recognizes is unknown.

Thawed PBMCs were rested overnight at 37°C with roughly 200 IU/ml IL-2 before regulatory T cell sorting. The V and J genes are TRBV9 and TRBJ2-1, with a possible D match to TRBD2 (5 bases). Sequencing was performed on Tregs from blood. The sequence was collected from a human donor in good health. CDR3 coding DNA: TGTGCCAGCAGCGAGGCCTTAGCGCGTGAGCAGTTCTTC. It codes for CASSEALAREQFF.